This T cell receptor beta chain was documented in a study of blood T cell repertoires in COVID-19. Original methodology: It was from reference gene primer amplification that nucleated cell counts were estimated. The assay was immunoSEQ multiplex PCR, and TCRdb's table has in-frame clones only and misses some. V, J and clone size derive from that table, while D and trimming were established from the DNA sequence. The data show approximately 230,000 clones, with roughly 79% seen just once and over 12% held by the top ten. The J segment lost 0 bases and the V segment lost 5 bases, leaving 9 bases of the junction unmatched. Germline V lookup: CDR1 MNHEY, CDR2 SMNVEV (reference sequence). The CDR3 runs 16 residues.

This receptor was identified in a man aged 40-49 years who had recovered from COVID-19. This chain connects TRBV27 to TRBJ2-7; 8 bases match TRBD2. The sequenced sample was PBMCs or T cells enriched from blood (not recorded which). DNA of the CDR3: TGTGCCAGCAGTCCGACAACTAGCGGAAGCTCCTACGAGCAGTACTTC. Translating it yields CASSPTTSGSSYEQYF.